The 10 T cell receptor beta chains in this list originate from one sample, sequenced in a study of blood T cell repertoires in COVID-19. Profiled with immunoSEQ multiplex PCR; TCRdb holds only in-frame clones, not every one. In the table there are tens of thousands of clones, about 88% of which are singletons. Sequenced material: peripheral blood. These receptors originate from an elderly woman with acute or convalescent COVID-19.

In this sample, this clone turned up once. The V gene is TRBV9, the J gene TRBJ2-6; no clear D. There are 15 residues in the CDR3. Trimming took off 4 bases at V and 1 base at J, with 9 bases between the two ends. CDR1 SGDLS and CDR2 YYNGEE come from the germline V gene. The CDR3 DNA is TGTGCCAGCAGCCTTGAGCCTTCTGGGGCCAACGTCCTGACTTTC. Amino acid sequence: CASSLEPSGANVLTF. The whole variable domain, remainder taken from reference TRBV9 and TRBJ2-6, is DSGVTQTPKHLITATGQRVTLRCSPRSGDLSVYWYQQSLDQGLQFLIQYYNGEERAKGNILERFSAQQFPDLHSELNLSSLELGDSALYFCASSLEPSGANVLTFGAGSRLTVL.

As to this clone: This specimen includes other DNA sequences encoding the same CDR3. This chain joins TRBV6-2 or TRBV6-3 and TRBJ2-3; tentatively, D is TRBD2 (6 bases). V was cut by 2 bases and J by 0 bases, with 9 bases left in between. CDR1 and CDR2 (germline): MNHEY, SVGEGT. The CDR3 runs 15 residues. This CDR3 reads CASSYLGGSTDTQYF. The CDR3 DNA is TGTGCCAGCAGTTACCTCGGGGGTAGCACAGATACGCAGTATTTT.

J is TRBJ1-1 and V is TRBV5-8; the D gene is possibly TRBD1 (5 bases). Germline assignment: CDR1 SGHTS and CDR2 YDEGEE. V was pared by 4 bases and J by 3 bases, with 13 bases between. This CDR3 is built from 14 residues. CDR3 region: CASSPEAGHTEAFF. CDR3 DNA: TGTGCCAGCAGCCCTGAGGCAGGGCACACTGAAGCTTTCTTT. Drawing the rest from reference TRBV5-8 and TRBJ1-1, the complete variable domain is EAGVTQSPTHLIKTRGQQATLRCSPISGHTSVYWYQQALGLGLQFLLWYDEGEERNRGNFPPRFSGRQFPNYSSELNVNALELEDSALYLCASSPEAGHTEAFFGQGTRLTVV.

The chain uses TRBV5-1 and TRBJ2-3; 10 bases match TRBD2. From germline, CDR1 is SGHRS and CDR2 YFSETQ. The V and J ends lost 0 bases and 5 bases, in that order; junction bases with no gene match: 9. CDR3 length equals 17 residues. CDR3 coding DNA: TGCGCCAGCAGCTTGGGAGGAGCGGGGGGGACCCGAGATACGCAGTATTTT. As protein: CASSLGGAGGTRDTQYF.

CDR3 protein: CASSLAGGGYSPLHF. CDR3 nucleotides: TGTGCCAGCAGCTTGGCCGGCGGCGGATATTCACCCCTCCACTTT. The rearrangement joins TRBV5-4 to TRBJ1-6; no definite D call. Germline V lookup: CDR1 SGHNT, CDR2 YYREEE (reference sequence). V was clipped by 0 bases and J by 8 bases, with 12 bases between them. This CDR3 region has 15 residues.

The chain uses TRBV19 and TRBJ2-1; 13 bases are a match to TRBD2. This CDR3 spans 19 amino acids. CDR1 is LNHDA and CDR2 is SQIVND in the germline V gene (reference sequence). After removal of 7 bases from V and 0 bases from J, the junction contained 12 bases not matched to a gene. In DNA form, the CDR3 reads TGTGCCAGTAAGACTAGCGGGAGGACGATCCCAAGCTCCTACAATGAGCAGTTCTTC. Protein: CASKTSGRTIPSSYNEQFF.

The chain couples TRBV20-1 to TRBJ1-5; 10 nucleotides agree with TRBD1. V shed 3 bases and J 6 bases; nucleotides not matched to a gene: 5. The germline gives CDR1 DFQATT, CDR2 SNEGSKA (reference sequence). The CDR3 totals 14 residues. The CDR3 DNA sequence: TGCAGTGCTAGTATGGGGACAGGGGTTCAGCCCCAGCATTTT. Translation gives CSASMGTGVQPQHF.

The chain uses TRBV5-6 and TRBJ2-5; 12 positions match TRBD1. The CDR3 runs to 16 residues. Germline V gene sequence: CDR1 SGHDT, CDR2 YYEEEE. V lost 4 bases, J lost 7 bases, and 11 bases stayed unmatched. CDR3 region: CASSASGTGGSRTQYF. The DNA of the CDR3 is TGTGCCAGCAGCGCATCCGGGACAGGGGGCTCTCGGACCCAGTACTTC.

As concerns this clone: Other DNA variants within this sample encode the same CDR3. The chain has TRBV18 and TRBJ1-5; maybe TRBD1 (5 bases). Germline V gives CDR1 KGHSH, CDR2 LQKENI. Trimming removed 3 bases from V and 4 bases from J, with 7 bases in between. The CDR3 runs to 13 residues. CDR3 sequence (DNA): TGTGCCAGCTCACCGGACACAAATCAGCCCCAGCATTTT. Its protein is CASSPDTNQPQHF. Using reference TRBV18 and TRBJ1-5 for the parts outside the CDR3, the full variable domain is NAGVMQNPRHLVRRRGQEARLRCSPMKGHSHVYWYRQLPEEGLKFMVYLQKENIIDESGMPKERFSAEFPKEGPSILRIQQVVRGDSAAYFCASSPDTNQPQHFGDGTRLSIL.

The chain links TRBV7-3 to TRBJ2-6, with D perhaps matching TRBD1 (5 bases). This CDR3 comprises 16 residues. Trimming shortened V by 3 bases and J by 4 bases, and 13 bases separated the two germline ends. CDR1 and CDR2 (germline): SGHTA, FQGTGA. This CDR3 is CASSFISGLGANVLTF. CDR3 nucleotides: TGTGCCAGCAGCTTTATTTCAGGGTTGGGGGCCAACGTCCTGACTTTC.